The text below deals with one TCR beta chain. Its specificity is unknown. This entry is derived from a study of cytomegalovirus exposure and HLA in healthy donors. Study conclusions and caveats: Cytomegalovirus association was listed for around 170 TCR beta chains. A later examination showed that TCR association rates differed by HLA locus, with DRB1 most and HLA-C fewest. HLA allele associations emerged for roughly 16,000 TCR beta sequences in a later analysis, at 0.05 false discovery rate.

Vbeta (60) and Jbeta (13) primers were used in the PCR. Sequencing used immunoSEQ multiplex PCR; TCRdb keeps in-frame clones, though not all of them. The sample lists roughly 190,000 clones, more than 75% occurring once. The CDR3 extends over 16 amino acids. Trimming removed 3 bases from V and 3 bases from J; junction bases left unmatched: 8. Germline V gene sequence: CDR1 SGHRS, CDR2 YFSETQ. This rearrangement joins TRBV5-1 to TRBJ1-2, with 10 positions matching TRBD1. This TCR was recovered from a woman aged 18-30 years in good health and CMV-seronegative. Material for sequencing was PBMCs. Written as DNA, the CDR3 is TGCGCCAGCAGCTCCGGACAGGGGGAGGGCCACTATGGCTACACCTTC. Translated, it gives CASSSGQGEGHYGYTF.